The clone carrying this T cell receptor beta chain was detected ten times or more. Its antigen is undetermined. The record originates from a study of Graves' ophthalmopathy and Graves' hyperthyroidism. CDR3 regions of TCR beta were amplified from RNA transcripts. HTBI primers were employed in first-round RT-PCR, then a second-round multiplex PCR followed. Each CDR3 protein gets one entry after TCRdb re-called the multiplex PCR reads with MiXCR. The sample consists of hundreds of thousands of distinct CDR3 sequences, over 20% of them appearing once. Study-level points and caveats: Blood also held most thyroid clonotypes expanded above 0.001 frequency.

Trimming left V 3 bases short and J 4 bases short, with 13 bases between. Per the germline V gene, CDR1 is LNHDA and CDR2 is SQIVND (reference sequence). The CDR3 totals 15 residues. The V gene is TRBV19, the J gene TRBJ1-5; D is unresolved. Material: peripheral blood. The clonotype originates from a woman aged 18-29 years with stable Graves' hyperthyroidism. Some clones in this sample may be carry-over from other donors' samples. CDR3 nucleotides: TGTGCCAGTAGTATTCGGGTATCCGGGAATCAGCCCCAGCATTTT. As protein: CASSIRVSGNQPQHF.